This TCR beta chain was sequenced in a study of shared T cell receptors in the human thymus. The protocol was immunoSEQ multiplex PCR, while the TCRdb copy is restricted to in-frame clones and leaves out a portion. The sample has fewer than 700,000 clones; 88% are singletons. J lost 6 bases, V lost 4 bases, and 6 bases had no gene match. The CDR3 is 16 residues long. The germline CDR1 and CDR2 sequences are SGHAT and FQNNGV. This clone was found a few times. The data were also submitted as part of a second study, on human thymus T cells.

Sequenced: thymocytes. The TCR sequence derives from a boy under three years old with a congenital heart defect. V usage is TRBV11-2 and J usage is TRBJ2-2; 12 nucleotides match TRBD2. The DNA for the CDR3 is TGTGCCAGCAGCTCCCGGACTAGCGGGACGTCCGGGGAGCTGTTTTTT. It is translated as CASSSRTSGTSGELFF. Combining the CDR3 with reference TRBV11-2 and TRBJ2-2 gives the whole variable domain EAGVAQSPRYKIIEKRQSVAFWCNPISGHATLYWYQQILGQGPKLLIQFQNNGVVDDSQLPKDRFSAERLKGVDSTLKIQPAKLEDSAVYLCASSSRTSGTSGELFFGEGSRLTVL.